These 30 T cell receptor beta chains share one sample of origin, sequenced in a study of blood T cell repertoires in COVID-19. The repertoire was sequenced with immunoSEQ multiplex PCR; TCRdb's copy has only in-frame clones and lacks some. The sample has 100,000 or so clones, approximately 85% seen once. Input material: peripheral blood. The receptors originated from a woman aged 55-69 years with acute or convalescent COVID-19.

The chain recombines TRBV6-2 or TRBV6-3 with TRBJ1-2; D gene unclear. This CDR3 region has 13 residues. V was clipped by 3 bases and J by 8 bases, with 13 bases between them. In germline, CDR1 is MNHEY, CDR2 SVGEGT. In nucleotides, the CDR3 is TGTGCCAGCAGTTATAGGCAGGCGGGGGGCTACACCTTC. It is translated as CASSYRQAGGYTF.

This clone was counted once. This chain uses TRBV2 with TRBJ1-2; 7 nucleotides agree with TRBD1. Germline CDR1 is SNHLY and CDR2 is FYNNEI. J was trimmed by 7 bases and V by 5 bases; bases with no gene match: 13. This CDR3 region has 15 residues. The CDR3 coding sequence is TGTGCCAGCAGTCTCTTCGAACAGGGGATCTCTGGCTACACCTTC. Protein product: CASSLFEQGISGYTF.

The genes are TRBV21-1 and TRBJ1-1; the table names TRBD1, a call not compared with the DNA. TRBV21-1 is annotated as a pseudogene. The CDR3 spans 15 residues. CDR3 in DNA: TGTGCCAGCAGCACCTCAGGGGGCCGGGACACTGAAGCTTTCTTT. The encoded protein is CASSTSGGRDTEAFF.

V and J are TRBV6-5 and TRBJ2-4; TRBD1 aligns across 10 bases. Per the germline V gene, CDR1 is MNHEY and CDR2 is SVGAGI. This CDR3 spans 14 amino acids. V lost 8 bases and J lost 8; bases outside the gene matches: 9. This CDR3 is CASYSRDRGDIQYF. The CDR3 DNA reads TGTGCCAGCTACAGCAGGGACAGGGGAGACATTCAGTACTTC.

CDR3 DNA: TGTGCCAGCAGTCACCCGGGAAGAGCTGAGCAGTTCTTC. Translation: CASSHPGRAEQFF. This chain links TRBV6-2 or TRBV6-3 with TRBJ2-1; perhaps TRBD2 as D (5 bases). The germline V gene has CDR1 MNHEY and CDR2 SVGEGT. V was clipped by 5 bases and J by 9 bases, with 14 bases between them. The CDR3 is made up of 13 amino acids.

J is TRBJ2-1 and V is TRBV3-1 (or the pseudogene TRBV3-2); 11 bases map to TRBD2. This CDR3 is 17 amino acids long. The germline gives CDR1 LGHDT, CDR2 YNNKEL (reference sequence). The trim removed 3 bases at V and 4 bases at J, leaving 8 bases unmatched. CDR3 nucleotide sequence: TGTGCCAGCAGCCATGAGACTAGCGGGGCTCGATACAATGAGCAGTTCTTC. Translating it yields CASSHETSGARYNEQFF.

V usage is TRBV7-2 and J usage is TRBJ2-1, with D uncertain. Trimming cost V 1 base and J 2 bases, with 9 bases left between them. The germline CDR1 and CDR2 sequences are SGHTA and FQGNSA. This CDR3 has 15 residues. CDR3 nucleotide sequence: TGTGCCAGCAGCTTAGGCTATGCTACCTACAATGAGCAGTTCTTC. Encoded protein: CASSLGYATYNEQFF.

This chain joins TRBV5-5 and TRBJ2-3, with TRBD1 matching 7 bases. The germline gives CDR1 SGHKS, CDR2 YYEKEE (reference sequence). J was trimmed by 1 base and V by 0 bases; bases with no gene match: 8. This CDR3 has 17 amino acids. CDR3 region: CASSLVTPQGRTDTQYF. The CDR3 nucleotides read TGTGCCAGCAGCTTGGTTACCCCACAGGGGCGCACAGATACGCAGTATTTT.

The J gene is TRBJ1-2, the V gene TRBV27; 9 nucleotides match TRBD1. CDR1 MNHEY and CDR2 SMNVEV come from the germline V gene (reference sequence). The CDR3 covers 14 residues. J was trimmed by 4 bases and V by 4 bases; bases with no gene match: 4. CDR3 coding DNA: TGTGCCAGCAGTTACAGGGGGCAAGGCTATGGCTACACCTTC. This sequence encodes CASSYRGQGYGYTF.

The rearrangement joins TRBV18 to TRBJ2-3, with 8 nucleotides matching TRBD2. The CDR3 runs to 15 residues. The junction had 9 bases not matched to a gene; V was cut back by 6 bases and J by 4 bases. The germline V gene has CDR1 KGHSH and CDR2 LQKENI. CDR3 loop: CASSPGGVGADTQYF. The DNA for the CDR3 is TGTGCCAGCTCCCCCGGGGGGGTTGGTGCAGATACGCAGTATTTT. The full variable domain, with the rest looked up from reference TRBV18 and TRBJ2-3, is NAGVMQNPRHLVRRRGQEARLRCSPMKGHSHVYWYRQLPEEGLKFMVYLQKENIIDESGMPKERFSAEFPKEGPSILRIQQVVRGDSAAYFCASSPGGVGADTQYFGPGTRLTVL.

The chain carries TRBV10-3 and TRBJ2-1; D perhaps matches TRBD2 (6 bases). CDR3 length: 16 amino acids. V lost 3 bases and J 6 bases, leaving 18 bases between the germline ends. Germline assignment: CDR1 ENHRY and CDR2 SYGVKD. Written as DNA, the CDR3 is TGTGCCATCAGTGACCTAAATCAGGGAGGCACCAATGAGCAGTTCTTC. This codes for CAISDLNQGGTNEQFF.

The J gene is TRBJ1-2, the V gene TRBV30, with 8 bases fitting TRBD1. Germline CDR1 reads GTSNPN; CDR2 reads SVGIG (reference sequence). V lost 7 bases and J lost 8; bases outside the gene matches: 9. There are 12 residues in the CDR3. This CDR3 is CAFFYGQGGYTF. The CDR3 DNA is TGTGCCTTTTTTTATGGACAGGGAGGCTACACCTTC.

This clone was seen just once. This chain links TRBV6-5 with TRBJ2-4, with D unclear. CDR1 is MNHEY and CDR2 is SVGAGI in the germline V gene. With 7 bases removed from V and 1 base from J, the gap between germline ends came to 11 bases. The CDR3 length is 14 residues. The CDR3 nucleotides read TGTGCCAGCAAGGAGAGTTTGGCCAAAAACATTCAGTACTTC. It translates to CASKESLAKNIQYF.

This chain joins TRBV6-5 and TRBJ2-2, with a possible D match to TRBD2 (6 bases). Germline V gene data show CDR1 as MNHEY and CDR2 as SVGAGI. The CDR3 spans 12 residues. The V end was cut by 6 bases, the J end by 6 bases, with 8 bases between. The CDR3: CASRTSPGELFF. CDR3 nucleotides: TGTGCCAGCAGAACTAGCCCCGGGGAGCTGTTTTTT.

This rearrangement joins TRBV20-1 to TRBJ2-7; TRBD2 matches 8 bases. The germline CDR1 and CDR2 sequences are DFQATT and SNEGSKA (reference sequence). After removal of 3 bases from V and 7 bases from J, the junction contained 8 bases not matched to a gene. The CDR3 totals 13 residues. CDR3 region: CSASSAGGGEQYF. CDR3 DNA sequence: TGCAGTGCTAGTTCCGCGGGAGGTGGGGAGCAGTACTTC.

The chain is built from TRBV18 and TRBJ1-5; possibly TRBD1 for D (5 bases). Trimming removed 4 bases at V and 7 bases at J, with 11 bases between. The germline V gene encodes CDR1 KGHSH and CDR2 LQKENI. This CDR3 is 13 amino acids long. Here the CDR3 DNA reads TGTGCCAGCTCACAAGGGGTTGGGCAGCCCCAGCATTTT. It codes for CASSQGVGQPQHF.

The rearrangement links TRBV15 to TRBJ2-2; D possibly corresponds to TRBD2 (6 bases). CDR1 and CDR2 (germline): LNHNV, YYDKDF (reference sequence). The CDR3 sequence is 16 residues long. V lost 5 bases, J lost 1 base, and 14 bases lay in between. The CDR3 nucleotides read TGTGCCACCAGCGCCCAGGCGGGGAGGAACACCGGGGAGCTGTTTTTT. Its protein product is CATSAQAGRNTGELFF.

This sequence joins TRBV11-3 and TRBJ1-1, with D uncertain. This CDR3 region has 15 residues. V was pared by 2 bases and J by 6 bases, with 16 bases between. Germline CDR1 SGHNT, CDR2 YENEEA. CDR3 coding DNA: TGTGCCAGCAGCTTATCCGGAGCGGTGGCGGCTGAAGCTTTCTTT. Translated, it gives CASSLSGAVAAEAFF.

The chain is built from TRBV7-2 and TRBJ2-1; D possibly corresponds to TRBD1 (5 bases). Germline values: CDR1 SGHTA, CDR2 FQGNSA. Trimming took off 1 base at V and 9 bases at J, with 13 bases between the two ends. The CDR3 loop spans 14 amino acids. The CDR3 loop is CASSLDRLVGEQFF. The CDR3 nucleotides are TGTGCCAGCAGCTTAGACAGGCTAGTTGGTGAGCAGTTCTTC.

The genes are TRBV29-1 and TRBJ1-5, with D possibly being TRBD1 (6 bases). CDR1 is SQVTM and CDR2 is ANQGSEA in the germline V gene. CDR3 size: 14 residues. V dropped 4 bases and J dropped 5 bases, with 15 bases sitting between them. For the CDR3, the DNA is TGCAGCGTTGGAACAGGGCAATGGGATCAGCCCCAGCATTTT. It translates to CSVGTGQWDQPQHF. Supplemented by reference TRBV29-1 and TRBJ1-5, the full variable domain reads SAVISQKPSRDICQRGTSLTIQCQVDSQVTMMFWYRQQPGQSLTLIATANQGSEATYESGFVIDKFPISRPNLTFSTLTVSNMSPEDSSIYLCSVGTGQWDQPQHFGDGTRLSIL.

The chain joins TRBV5-4 to TRBJ1-2; D is possibly TRBD1 (5 bases). V dropped 0 bases and J dropped 3 bases, with 6 bases sitting between them. This CDR3 is 13 amino acids long. The germline V gene encodes CDR1 SGHNT and CDR2 YYREEE (reference sequence). The CDR3 DNA is TGTGCCAGCAGCTTGGGGGGGGACTATGGCTACACCTTC. It is translated as CASSLGGDYGYTF.

The rearrangement links TRBV3-1 (or the pseudogene TRBV3-2) to TRBJ2-1, with 14 bases fitting TRBD2. There are 15 residues in the CDR3. From germline, CDR1 is LGHDT and CDR2 YNNKEL (reference sequence). The V and J ends lost 4 bases and 13 bases, in that order; junction bases with no gene match: 9. CDR3 sequence (DNA): TGTGCCAGCAGCCTCCCGGGACTAGCGGGAGAGTATCAGTTCTTC. It translates to CASSLPGLAGEYQFF.

The chain carries TRBV6-1 and TRBJ1-2; TRBD1 matches at 8 bases. CDR3 length equals 15 residues. With V trimmed by 1 base and J by 4 bases, 5 bases remained unmatched. Germline V gene data show CDR1 as MNHNS and CDR2 as SASEGT. CDR3 sequence: CASSEGQGQVYGYTF. In nucleotides, the CDR3 is TGTGCCAGCAGTGAAGGACAGGGGCAGGTCTATGGCTACACCTTC.

The rearrangement joins TRBV20-1 to TRBJ2-7, with a weak D call TRBD2 (5 bases). Deletions cut 6 bases from V and 4 bases from J, with 7 bases between. Germline CDR1 and CDR2: DFQATT and SNEGSKA (reference sequence). The CDR3 runs 10 residues. The CDR3 nucleotides read TGCAGTGCACGGGATTACGAGCAGTACTTC. Protein product: CSARDYEQYF.

The CDR3 bases are TGTGCCAGCAGCCAGCTACGGACAGGGGGGGGAGAGACCCAGTACTTC. Protein sequence: CASSQLRTGGGETQYF. This chain connects TRBV2 to TRBJ2-5; 10 positions agree with TRBD1. This CDR3 spans 16 amino acids. Germline V gene sequence: CDR1 SNHLY, CDR2 FYNNEI. The trim removed 6 bases at V and 4 bases at J, leaving 11 bases unmatched.

The chain recombines TRBV11-3 with TRBJ1-6, with D unclear. Trimming took 0 bases from V and 10 from J, leaving 7 bases between them. CDR1 SGHNT and CDR2 YENEEA come from the germline V gene. This CDR3 contains 13 residues. CDR3: CASSLDILSPLHF. The CDR3 DNA reads TGTGCCAGCAGCTTAGATATCCTCTCACCCCTCCACTTT.

V and J are TRBV2 and TRBJ1-1; D ambiguous. This CDR3 has 14 residues. The V gene's germline CDR1 is SNHLY and CDR2 FYNNEI. Trimming left V 9 bases short and J 2 bases short, with 16 bases between. CDR3 protein: CASGEEAVNTEAFF. The CDR3 coding sequence is TGTGCCAGTGGAGAGGAGGCGGTAAACACTGAAGCTTTCTTT.

The V gene is TRBV29-1, the J gene TRBJ2-5; 8 bases line up with TRBD2. The CDR3 consists of 14 residues. Trimming cost V 6 bases and J 4 bases; bases outside gene matches: 10. Germline CDR1 SQVTM, CDR2 ANQGSEA. CDR3 in amino acids: CSVHGGRPVETQYF. The DNA of the CDR3 is TGCAGCGTCCATGGCGGGAGGCCCGTAGAGACCCAGTACTTC.

CDR3 bases: TGTGCCAGCAACCGACAGGGGCCGAACACTGAAGCTTTCTTT. It codes for CASNRQGPNTEAFF. The chain carries TRBV27 and TRBJ1-1, with 8 bases fitting TRBD1. Germline V gene data show CDR1 as MNHEY and CDR2 as SMNVEV (reference sequence). The J segment lost 1 base and the V segment lost 7 bases, leaving 5 bases of the junction unmatched. There are 14 residues in the CDR3.

This clone was counted once. This chain uses TRBV30 with TRBJ2-7; TRBD2 is a possible D gene (6 bases). The CDR3 is made up of 13 amino acids. Germline V lookup: CDR1 GTSNPN, CDR2 SVGIG (reference sequence). V lost 4 bases and J 1 base, leaving 11 bases between the germline ends. CDR3 DNA sequence: TGTGCCTGGAATCGGGAGTTATCCTACGAGCAGTACTTC. It is translated as CAWNRELSYEQYF. The full variable domain, completed using reference TRBV30 and TRBJ2-7, is SQTIHQWPATLVQPVGSPLSLECTVEGTSNPNLYWYRQAAGRGLQLLFYSVGIGQISSEVPQNLSASRPQDRQFILSSKKLLLSDSGFYLCAWNRELSYEQYFGPGTRLTVT.